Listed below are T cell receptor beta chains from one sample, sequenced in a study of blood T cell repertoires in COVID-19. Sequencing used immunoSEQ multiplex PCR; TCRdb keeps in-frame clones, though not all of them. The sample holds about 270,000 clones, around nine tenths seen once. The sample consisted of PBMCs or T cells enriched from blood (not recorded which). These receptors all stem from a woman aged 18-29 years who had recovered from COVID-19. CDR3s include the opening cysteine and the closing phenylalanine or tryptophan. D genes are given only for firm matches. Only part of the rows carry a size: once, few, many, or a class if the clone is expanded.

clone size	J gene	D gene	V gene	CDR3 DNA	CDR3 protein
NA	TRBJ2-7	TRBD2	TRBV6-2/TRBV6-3	TGTGCCAGCAGTCCCAACCCCTTCGTAGCGGGGGGGACCTACGAGCAGTACTTC	CASSPNPFVAGGTYEQYF
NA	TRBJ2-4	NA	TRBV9	TGTGCCAGCAGCGTAGAGCCCTTTCGCATTCAGTACTTC	CASSVEPFRIQYF
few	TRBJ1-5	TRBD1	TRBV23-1	TGCGCCAGCAGCCACCACAGGGGACCCTATCAGCCCCAGCATTTT	CASSHHRGPYQPQHF
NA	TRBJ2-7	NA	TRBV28	TGTGCCAGCAGAGCCCCAGGGGCTAACGAGCAGTACTTC	CASRAPGANEQYF
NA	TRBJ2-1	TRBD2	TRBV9	TGTGCCAGCAGCCTCACTAGCGCTTACAATGAGCAGTTCTTC	CASSLTSAYNEQFF
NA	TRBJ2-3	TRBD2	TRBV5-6	TGTGCCAGCAGCCCACCAGCGGGAGGGTCCACAGATACGCAGTATTTT	CASSPPAGGSTDTQYF
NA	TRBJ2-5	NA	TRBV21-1	TGTGCCAGCATCGCAACCGGAACAGGGAATCAAGAGACCCAGTACTTC	CASIATGTGNQETQYF
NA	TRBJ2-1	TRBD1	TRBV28	TGTGCCAGCATCGGACAGGGGGTCCCCAATGAGCAGTTCTTC	CASIGQGVPNEQFF
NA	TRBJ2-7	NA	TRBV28	TGTGCCAGCAGCCCCCCAGAGGTTTACGAGCAGTACTTC	CASSPPEVYEQYF
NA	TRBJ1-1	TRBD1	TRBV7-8	TGTGCCAGCAGCCCCGGGACAGGGGGAAGGGCTTTCTTT	CASSPGTGGRAFF
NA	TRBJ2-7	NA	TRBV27	TGTGCCAGCAGCCTCGGGAGCCCCTACGAGCAGTACTTC	CASSLGSPYEQYF
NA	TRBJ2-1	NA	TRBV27	TGTGCCAGCAGCCCCATAGGCCAGGGGTCCTACAATGAGCAGTTCTTC	CASSPIGQGSYNEQFF
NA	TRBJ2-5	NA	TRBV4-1	TGCGCCAGCAGCCAAGAAGGCGGGCAAGAGACCCAGTACTTC	CASSQEGGQETQYF
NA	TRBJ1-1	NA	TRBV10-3	TGTGCCACCATCCGGGACAATCTCGAATCGGACACTGAAGCTTTCTTT	CATIRDNLESDTEAFF
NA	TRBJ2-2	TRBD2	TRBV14	TGTGCCAGCAGCGATTGGACTAGCGGGAGTACCGGGGAGCTGTTTTTT	CASSDWTSGSTGELFF
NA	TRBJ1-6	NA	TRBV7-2	TGTGCCAGCAGCTTAGTCGGGGGTACGGTTTCACCCCTCCACTTT	CASSLVGGTVSPLHF
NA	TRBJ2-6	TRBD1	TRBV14	TGTGCCAGCAGCAAAGTGGACAGGGGGAGCTCTGGGGCCAACGTCCTGACTTTC	CASSKVDRGSSGANVLTF
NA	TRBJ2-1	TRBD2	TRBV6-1	TGTGCCAGCAGTGAGTTTACTAGCGGCTTCTACAATGAGCAGTTCTTC	CASSEFTSGFYNEQFF
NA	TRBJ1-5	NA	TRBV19	TGTGCCAGTAGTATACGGACAGGCAATCAGCCCCAGCATTTT	CASSIRTGNQPQHF
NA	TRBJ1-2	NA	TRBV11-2	TGTGCCAGCAGCCCAAGAGCGGGACGCTATGGCTACACCTTC	CASSPRAGRYGYTF
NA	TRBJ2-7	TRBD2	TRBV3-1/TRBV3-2	TGTGCCAGCAGCCGAAAGGGGTGGGGACTAGCGGGAGATATATACGAGCAGTACTTC	CASSRKGWGLAGDIYEQYF
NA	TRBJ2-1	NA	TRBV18	TGTGCCAGCTCACCGGACAGTACTCCCTACAATGAGCAGTTCTTC	CASSPDSTPYNEQFF
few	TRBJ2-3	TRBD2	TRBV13	TGTGCCAGCAGCTTAGTAAAGTCTAGCGGGGCTAGCACAGATACGCAGTATTTT	CASSLVKSSGASTDTQYF
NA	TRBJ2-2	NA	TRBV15	TGTGCCACCAGCAGAGATGGGCTGGATACCGGGGAGCTGTTTTTT	CATSRDGLDTGELFF
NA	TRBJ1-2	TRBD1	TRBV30	TGTGCCTCGACAGGGGGATCTACCTATGGCTACACCTTC	CASTGGSTYGYTF
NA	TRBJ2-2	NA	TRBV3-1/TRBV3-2	TGTGCCAGCAGTTATCTCACCGGGGAATCAGGGGAGCCCGGGGAGCTGTTTTTT	CASSYLTGESGEPGELFF
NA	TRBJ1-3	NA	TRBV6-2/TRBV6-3	TGTGCCAGCAGTTACTCGGGAGGTTCTGGAAACACCATATATTTT	CASSYSGGSGNTIYF
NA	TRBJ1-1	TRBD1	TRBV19	TGTGCCAGTAGTATGAGACAGGGTTTAAGGATGAACACTGAAGCTTTCTTT	CASSMRQGLRMNTEAFF
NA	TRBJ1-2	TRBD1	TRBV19	TGTGCCAGTAGTATCGACAGGGTTAACTATGGCTACACCTTC	CASSIDRVNYGYTF
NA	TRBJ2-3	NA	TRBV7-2	TGTGCCAGCAGCTTAGTTGCGGCAGATACGCAGTATTTT	CASSLVAADTQYF
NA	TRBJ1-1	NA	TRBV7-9	TGTGCCAGCAGCTTGGAGGCAGCTGAAGCTTTCTTT	CASSLEAAEAFF
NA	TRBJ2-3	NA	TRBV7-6	TGTGCCAGCAGCTTATCGGCTAGCGTTACAGATACGCAGTATTTT	CASSLSASVTDTQYF
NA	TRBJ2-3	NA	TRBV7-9	TGTGCCAGCAGGGGTGGGGCATACACAGATACGCAGTATTTT	CASRGGAYTDTQYF
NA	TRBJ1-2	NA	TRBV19	TGTGCCAGCCGTGACGGGGGTCTCATGGTTGGCTACACCTTC	CASRDGGLMVGYTF
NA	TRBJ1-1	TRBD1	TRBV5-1	TGCGCCAGCAGTCCACAGGGGGACACTGAAGCTTTCTTT	CASSPQGDTEAFF
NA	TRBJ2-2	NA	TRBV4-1	TGCGCCAGCAGCCAAGGGCTTTGGAGGGAGACCCCCGGGGAGCTGTTTTTT	CASSQGLWRETPGELFF
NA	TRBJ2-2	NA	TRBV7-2	TGTGCCAGCAGCGTCAGGGGGGCGAACACCGGGGAGCTGTTTTTT	CASSVRGANTGELFF